A selection of T cell receptor beta chains follows, all from one sample in a study of read filtering for tumor transcriptome and immune sequencing. MiXCR, applied by TCRdb to the reads, yields one record per CDR3 protein. The sample holds approximately 37,000 distinct CDR3 sequences; roughly 15% are singletons and the top ten take 18%. Sequenced material: a population of CD138-negative cells sorted from bone marrow. Receptors originate from a donor at least 40 years old with multiple myeloma. Both conserved end residues are part of each CDR3. A D gene is named only where the DNA matches it firmly. Expanded clones get a size class; other rows say once, few or many, or leave the size out.

>TRBJ2-2|-|many|TRBV6-5
TGTGCCAGCAGTGGGGCAGACCCCGGGGAGCTGTTTTTT
CASSGADPGELFF
>TRBJ2-3|TRBD2|many|TRBV28
TGTGCCAGCAGTTTGACTAGCGCTTTGGCAGATACGCAGTATTTT
CASSLTSALADTQYF
>TRBJ1-1|TRBD1|many|TRBV5-1
TGCGCCAGCAGCTTGAGGCCAGGGGGCCTTGTGAACACTGAAGCTTTCTTT
CASSLRPGGLVNTEAFF
>TRBJ2-1|-|-|TRBV4-1
TGCGCCAGCAGTACTCCTGGACGGAGCTCCTACAATGGGCAGTTCTTC
CASSTPGRSSYNGQFF
>TRBJ1-1|-|many|TRBV28
TGTGCCAGCAGTTTCGGCCTGAACACTGAAGCTTTCTTT
CASSFGLNTEAFF
>TRBJ2-5|-|many|TRBV6-2/TRBV6-3
TGTGCCAGCAGTAGAACAGCCACCCTGGGGACCCAGTACTTC
CASSRTATLGTQYF
>TRBJ1-5|TRBD1|many|TRBV5-1
TGCGCCAGCAGCTTAGGGACAGGGGTCGGGAGTGGCAATCAGCCCCAGCATTTT
CASSLGTGVGSGNQPQHF
>TRBJ2-1|-|many|TRBV7-3
TGTGCCAGCAGCTCACACCCCTACAATGAGCAGTTCTTC
CASSSHPYNEQFF
>TRBJ1-1|-|many|TRBV6-5
TGTGCCAGCAGCTTCGTAGGGAACACTGAAGCTTTCTTT
CASSFVGNTEAFF
>TRBJ2-1|TRBD2|many|TRBV20-1
TGCAGTGCTAACTTACTAGCGGGGGAGTACTACAATGAGCAGTTCTTC
CSANLLAGEYYNEQFF
>TRBJ1-6|-|medium-sized|TRBV7-3
TGTGCCAGCAGCTTAGACAGGAGAGATAATTCACCCCTCCACTTT
CASSLDRRDNSPLHF
>TRBJ1-5|-|few|TRBV28
TGTGCCAGCAGACTCCCGAATCAGCCCCGGCATTTT
CASRLPNQPRHF
>TRBJ2-1|-|many|TRBV7-8
TGTGCCAGCAGCTTAGCATCGGGGTCCAACAATGAGCAGTTCTTC
CASSLASGSNNEQFF
>TRBJ1-1|TRBD1|many|TRBV5-6
TGTGCCAGCAGCCTGCCAGGGACAGGGGGCTCTGAAGCTTTCTTT
CASSLPGTGGSEAFF
>TRBJ2-2|-|many|TRBV3-1
TGTGCCAGCAGCCAACCAGGCCGGGGTGGGGAGCTGTTTTTT
CASSQPGRGGELFF
>TRBJ2-1|TRBD2|many|TRBV7-2
TGTGCCAGCACCCCGGGACTAGAAGGCCTTGAGCAGTTCTTC
CASTPGLEGLEQFF
>TRBJ2-1|TRBD1|many|TRBV2
TGTGCCAGCAGGACGCCGCGACAGGGAGAAAACAATGAGCAGTTCTTC
CASRTPRQGENNEQFF
>TRBJ1-2|-|many|TRBV28
TGTGCCAGCAGTCAGCAGGGGAACTATGGCTACACCTTC
CASSQQGNYGYTF
>TRBJ2-3|TRBD2|many|TRBV20-1
TGCAGTGCCCCCCTAGCGGGGGGGACAGATACGCAGTATTTT
CSAPLAGGTDTQYF
>TRBJ1-1|TRBD1|many|TRBV7-9
TGTGCCAGCAGCCTTCAGGGACAGGCGAACACTGAAGCTTTCTTT
CASSLQGQANTEAFF
>TRBJ1-1|-|many|TRBV30
TGTGCCTGGAGTGTACGGGGGGCTGGCACTGAAGCTTTCTTT
CAWSVRGAGTEAFF
>TRBJ1-6|TRBD1|many|TRBV9
TGTGCCAGCAGCCCTCGGACAGGGTATAATTCACCCCTCCACTTT
CASSPRTGYNSPLHF
>TRBJ1-1|-|many|TRBV28
TGTGCCAGCACCGCGGCAGGTTTCAACACTGAAGCTTTCTTT
CASTAAGFNTEAFF
>TRBJ1-1|-|many|TRBV6-5
TGTGCCAGCAGTCCCAGGGGTGTGTACACTGAAGCTTTCTTT
CASSPRGVYTEAFF
>TRBJ1-6|-|-|TRBV4-2
TGTGCCAGCAGCCCGGGGACGGGGGGATCACCCCTCCACTTT
CASSPGTGGSPLHF
>TRBJ2-1|TRBD1|many|TRBV7-2
TGTGCCAGCAGCACGGGACAGTTTAATGAGCAGTTCTTC
CASSTGQFNEQFF
>TRBJ1-4|-|many|TRBV20-1
TGCAGTGGGCTGGGGAATGAAAAACTGTTTTTT
CSGLGNEKLFF
>TRBJ1-2|-|many|TRBV6-6
TGTGCCAGCAGCCAGGACAGAAGAGACTACACCTTC
CASSQDRRDYTF
>TRBJ2-1|-|-|TRBV3-1
TGTGCCAGCAGCCAAGATCTGCGGGGCGGGGTCGGGGATGAGCAGTTCTTC
CASSQDLRGGVGDEQFF
>TRBJ2-2|TRBD1|many|TRBV20-1
TGCAGTGCCGCCGGGCAGGGGGCCGGGGAGCTGTTTTTT
CSAAGQGAGELFF
>TRBJ2-1|-|medium-sized|TRBV10-3
TGTGCCATCATGGACAGCCTATACAATGAGCAGTTCTTC
CAIMDSLYNEQFF
>TRBJ2-1|-|many|TRBV20-1
TGCAGTGCTAGAGATCCTCTGGCAGGGGATAGCAATGAGCAGTTCTTC
CSARDPLAGDSNEQFF
>TRBJ2-5|-|many|TRBV29-1
TGCAGCGTCCGGGGTCCCGAGGGGGGGACCCAGTACTTC
CSVRGPEGGTQYF
>TRBJ2-2|-|many|TRBV10-3
TGTGCCATCAGTGCCCTCCTTGGGACCGGGGAGCTGTTTTTT
CAISALLGTGELFF
>TRBJ1-1|-|many|TRBV20-1
TGCAGTGCTACCCAGGAGGTCGCTTTCTTT
CSATQEVAFF
>TRBJ1-5|TRBD1|many|TRBV7-8
TGTGCCAGCAGCCCCGCCCAGGGGGTTAGCAATCAGCCCCAGCATTTT
CASSPAQGVSNQPQHF
>TRBJ2-5|TRBD2|-|TRBV11-2
TGTGCCAGCAGCTTACGAGCGGGGGGGCCAAAGACCCAGTACTTC
CASSLRAGGPKTQYF
>TRBJ2-7|-|-|TRBV4-3
TGCGCCAGCAGCCAAGAGACAGACTGGGGGCAGTACTTC
CASSQETDWGQYF
>TRBJ1-1|-|many|TRBV6-2/TRBV6-3
TGTGCCAGCAGTTCGAAAAAGAACACTGAAGCTTTCTTT
CASSSKKNTEAFF
>TRBJ1-1|TRBD1|many|TRBV5-1
TGCGCCAGCAGCTTTGGACAGGGTGGCACTGAAGCTTTCTTT
CASSFGQGGTEAFF
>TRBJ2-5|-|few|TRBV29-1
TGCAGCGGCGGGGGCCAAACTCAAGAGACCCAGTACTTC
CSGGGQTQETQYF
>TRBJ1-5|TRBD1|-|TRBV20-1
TGCAGTGCTAGGGGATCGACAGGGGGCATGGGCATTGGGCCCCAGCATTTT
CSARGSTGGMGIGPQHF
>TRBJ2-1|TRBD1|many|TRBV29-1
TGCAGCGTCGGGACAGGGGGCTACAATGAGCAGTTCTTC
CSVGTGGYNEQFF
>TRBJ1-1|-|many|TRBV6-1
TGTGCCAGCACCGACCAGGGCACTGAAGCTTTCTTT
CASTDQGTEAFF
>TRBJ1-1|TRBD1|many|TRBV20-1
TGCAGTGCTCCGCGGGACAGGACAAACACTGAAGCTTTCTTT
CSAPRDRTNTEAFF
>TRBJ2-7|-|many|TRBV27
TGTGCCAGCAGTCGGGCTGGACAAACTTACGAGCAGTACTTC
CASSRAGQTYEQYF
>TRBJ2-3|TRBD2|many|TRBV7-3
TGTGCCAGCAGCTTAACGCGGGGGGCAGATACGCAGTATTTT
CASSLTRGADTQYF
>TRBJ1-6|-|-|TRBV6-6
TGTGCCAACAGTAGGCAGTCCTATAATTCACCCCTCCACTTT
CANSRQSYNSPLHF
>TRBJ2-1|-|few|TRBV4-3
TGCGCCAGCGGATATACTCAATTAAGTAATGAGCAGTTCTTC
CASGYTQLSNEQFF
>TRBJ2-7|-|medium-sized|TRBV28
TGTGCCAGCAGTCCGAGGTTCAGCTCCTACGAGCAGTACTTC
CASSPRFSSYEQYF
>TRBJ1-2|-|many|TRBV20-1
TGCAGTGCTAGAGATTTTTGGGACTATGGCTACACCTTC
CSARDFWDYGYTF
>TRBJ2-3|TRBD2|many|TRBV20-1
TGCAGTACCCTAGGCGGGGGGCTTTCTTTTCTCACAGATACGCAGTATTTT
CSTLGGGLSFLTDTQYF
>TRBJ2-1|-|many|TRBV28
TGTTCCAGCAGTTCCTACAATGAGCAGTTCTTC
CSSSSYNEQFF
>TRBJ2-1|-|many|TRBV27
TGTGCCAGCGCCGGGGCCGGGACAGAGCAGTTCTTC
CASAGAGTEQFF
>TRBJ1-1|-|few|TRBV4-2
TGTGCCAGCCTCCCCAAACATGCAGCTTTCTTT
CASLPKHAAFF
>TRBJ1-5|TRBD1|many|TRBV19
TGTGCCAGTAGACCACAGGGGAATCAGCCCCAGCATTTT
CASRPQGNQPQHF
>TRBJ2-1|TRBD2|many|TRBV28
TGTGCCAGCAGTTGGGCGGGGGGAGGCGGTGAGCAGTTCTTC
CASSWAGGGGEQFF
>TRBJ1-4|-|few|TRBV29-1
TGCAGCGTTGGAGGTGCAACTAATGAAAAACTGTTTTTT
CSVGGATNEKLFF
>TRBJ2-6|-|many|TRBV15
TGTGCCACCAGCACCGAACTCTCTGGGGCCAACGTCCTGACTTTC
CATSTELSGANVLTF